This note documents a single T cell receptor beta chain sequence. Its target is not known. The CDR3 loop spans 18 amino acids. After removal of 5 bases from V and 7 bases from J, the junction contained 19 bases not matched to a gene. Germline lookup yields CDR1 SGHDT and CDR2 YYEEEE. Together with a sample-barcoded 5' primer, a J-beta primer mix was included in a second PCR lasting roughly 7 to 11 cycles. There were at least 3 million CDR3-containing paired-end reads obtained from each sample. TCRdb re-analysed the 5' RACE reads in MiXCR, keeping a single row per CDR3 protein. The sample lists roughly 650,000 distinct CDR3 sequences, approximately 31% occurring once. These data come from a study of blood T cells in healthy people across ages. Points from the study as a whole: Aged donors had fewer naive CD4+ cells and lower diversity than long-lived donors. Per million T cells, the diversity of TCR beta decreased roughly linearly as age advanced. Naive T cell percentage showed a strong correlation with the diversity of TCR beta.

Sample: blood. The J gene is TRBJ2-1, the V gene TRBV5-6; 9 positions agree with TRBD2. The sequence came from a woman older than 75 in good health. This CDR3 is CASSPFTVIAGVTNEQFF. The CDR3 nucleotides are TGTGCCAGCAGTCCCTTTACGGTGATAGCGGGAGTGACGAATGAGCAGTTCTTC.